Listed here are 16 T cell receptor beta chains from one sample, sequenced in a study of blood T cell repertoires in COVID-19. Repertoires were generated with immunoSEQ multiplex PCR, while TCRdb's copy carries only in-frame clones and drops some. This repertoire shows 250,000 to 300,000 clones, roughly 90% found once; its top ten account for 0.65% to 0.9%. The sequenced material came from peripheral blood. These receptors originate from a woman in her 30s with acute or convalescent COVID-19.

The gene calls are TRBV3-1 (or the pseudogene TRBV3-2) and TRBJ2-2; 10 bases agree with TRBD2. J gave up 3 bases and V 3 bases, and 13 bases lay outside the gene matches. The CDR3 is made up of 19 amino acids. Germline V gene sequence: CDR1 LGHDT, CDR2 YNNKEL (reference sequence). CDR3 protein: CASSHPKEYTSGDTGELFF. The DNA of the CDR3 is TGTGCCAGCAGCCACCCAAAGGAATATACTAGCGGGGACACCGGGGAGCTGTTTTTT.

The chain has TRBV6-4 and TRBJ2-1; D possibly corresponds to TRBD2 (6 bases). Trimming left V 2 bases short and J 4 bases short, with 6 bases between. Germline loops: CDR1 MRHNA, CDR2 SNTAGT. The CDR3 totals 13 residues. The CDR3 bases are TGTGCCAGCAGTGACGGGAGGTACAATGAGCAGTTCTTC. As protein: CASSDGRYNEQFF.

In DNA form, the CDR3 reads TGTGCCAGCAGCGTAGATGCGGGAACGTCCAAAAACATTCAGTACTTC. Its protein product is CASSVDAGTSKNIQYF. V and J are TRBV9 and TRBJ2-4; weak D call: TRBD2 (6 bases). The CDR3 extends over 16 amino acids. V was shortened by 0 bases and J by 2 bases, with 12 bases between the two germline ends. The germline V gene has CDR1 SGDLS and CDR2 YYNGEE. Full variable domain (rest looked up from reference TRBV9 and TRBJ2-4): DSGVTQTPKHLITATGQRVTLRCSPRSGDLSVYWYQQSLDQGLQFLIQYYNGEERAKGNILERFSAQQFPDLHSELNLSSLELGDSALYFCASSVDAGTSKNIQYFGAGTRLSVL.

The chain couples TRBV4-3 to TRBJ1-2; TRBD1 matches 9 bases. V shed 5 bases, J shed 7 bases, and the junction held 11 bases outside the gene matches. Germline CDR1 reads LGHNA; CDR2 reads YSLEER. The CDR3 covers 15 residues. CDR3 DNA: TGCGCCAGCAGCAAAAGACAGGGGGTAGCGTTTGGCTACACCTTC. It specifies CASSKRQGVAFGYTF.

The chain uses TRBV4-1 and TRBJ1-2; the D is unclear. The CDR3 is 14 amino acids. The ends were cut back, 1 base at V and 6 bases at J, with 12 bases in the middle. Germline V gives CDR1 MGHRA, CDR2 YSYEKL. CDR3 coding DNA: TGCGCCAGCAGCCAAGGGGCCGCGCACGATGGCTACACCTTC. This sequence encodes CASSQGAAHDGYTF.

The chain uses TRBV5-6 and TRBJ2-3; 7 positions agree with TRBD1. There are 16 residues in the CDR3. Per the germline V gene, CDR1 is SGHDT and CDR2 is YYEEEE. Trimming cost V 6 bases and J 3 bases; bases outside gene matches: 13. The CDR3 nucleotides read TGTGCCAGCACCATAGACAGGGTGGGATGGACAGATACGCAGTATTTT. Its protein product is CASTIDRVGWTDTQYF.

The chain carries TRBV29-1 and TRBJ2-6, with 8 bases fitting TRBD1. The V gene's germline CDR1 is SQVTM and CDR2 ANQGSEA. V lost 4 bases to trimming and J lost 4 bases; unmatched junction nucleotides: 12. The CDR3 spans 17 residues. CDR3 sequence: CSVVRQGAFPGANVLTF. Written as DNA, the CDR3 is TGCAGCGTTGTGCGTCAGGGGGCCTTTCCGGGGGCCAACGTCCTGACTTTC.

The rearrangement uses TRBV19 and TRBJ1-2, with 8 bases fitting TRBD1. Germline V gene lookup returns CDR1 LNHDA and CDR2 SQIVND (reference sequence). The trim removed 10 bases at V and 4 bases at J, leaving 17 bases unmatched. This CDR3 spans 16 amino acids. This CDR3 is CATAGGDPVWGYGYTF. The CDR3 nucleotides read TGTGCCACCGCAGGGGGCGATCCGGTATGGGGCTATGGCTACACCTTC.

The V gene is TRBV4-1, the J gene TRBJ2-1, with 7 bases matching TRBD2. The CDR3 extends over 17 amino acids. CDR1 MGHRA and CDR2 YSYEKL come from the germline V gene. V was clipped by 3 bases and J by 2 bases; unmatched bases: 10. CDR3 residues: CASSHVSGIGTYNEQFF. The CDR3 nucleotides read TGCGCCAGCAGCCACGTAAGCGGGATTGGGACCTACAATGAGCAGTTCTTC.

V usage is TRBV10-3 and J usage is TRBJ1-1; D remains ambiguous. The germline V gene has CDR1 ENHRY and CDR2 SYGVKD. Deletions cut 8 bases from V and 0 bases from J, with 19 bases between. The CDR3 is made up of 16 amino acids. The CDR3 region has the DNA TGTGCCATCGCTGATAGAGTTACCTATATGAACACTGAAGCTTTCTTT. The encoded protein is CAIADRVTYMNTEAFF.

CDR3 loop: CASSQEVGGRGNTIYF. CDR3 in DNA: TGTGCCAGCAGCCAAGAGGTCGGGGGGCGCGGAAACACCATATATTTT. The chain uses TRBV4-2 and TRBJ1-3; weak D call: TRBD1 (6 bases). The V end was cut by 0 bases, the J end by 4 bases, with 13 bases between. Germline assignment: CDR1 LGHNA and CDR2 YNFKEQ. The CDR3 runs to 16 residues.

This chain connects TRBV12-5 to TRBJ2-1; TRBD2 agrees at 7 bases. Germline CDR1 LGHNT, CDR2 FRNRAP. The CDR3 sequence is 15 residues long. Unmatched junction bases numbered 14, after V lost 7 bases and J lost 8 bases. The CDR3 DNA sequence: TGTGCTAGTGTAGAGGGGAGGGCTTCAGTCGATGAGCAGTTCTTC. It codes for CASVEGRASVDEQFF.

The chain carries TRBV15 and TRBJ2-5; 7 positions agree with TRBD1. In germline, CDR1 is LNHNV, CDR2 YYDKDF (reference sequence). CDR3 length: 15 amino acids. Unmatched junction bases numbered 8, after V lost 5 bases and J lost 2 bases. CDR3 coding DNA: TGTGCCACCAGCCGGACAGGAGTAGGGCAAGAGACCCAGTACTTC. This sequence encodes CATSRTGVGQETQYF.

The chain joins TRBV5-4 to TRBJ2-3; D unresolved. V lost 2 bases, J lost 2 bases, and 6 bases lay in between. This CDR3 has 13 amino acids. Germline CDR1 is SGHNT and CDR2 is YYREEE (reference sequence). The CDR3 DNA reads TGTGCCAGCAGCTTACTATCCACAGATACGCAGTATTTT. Protein: CASSLLSTDTQYF.

The genes are TRBV19 and TRBJ1-2; weak D call: TRBD1 (6 bases). The germline gives CDR1 LNHDA, CDR2 SQIVND (reference sequence). This CDR3 has 15 residues. V lost 0 bases and J lost 4, with 12 bases in between. The CDR3 coding sequence is TGTGCCAGTAGTATAGATGGGTCAGGGGCCTATGGCTACACCTTC. It yields the protein CASSIDGSGAYGYTF.

The CDR3 here is CASSLTGDRGEAFF. In DNA form, the CDR3 reads TGTGCCAGCAGCTTGACAGGGGACAGGGGTGAAGCTTTCTTT. The chain is built from TRBV5-4 and TRBJ1-1; TRBD1 matches 10 bases. The germline gives CDR1 SGHNT, CDR2 YYREEE (reference sequence). The J segment lost 7 bases and the V segment lost 1 base, leaving 4 bases of the junction unmatched. This CDR3 comprises 14 residues.